What follows are 6 T cell receptor beta chains derived from one specimen sequenced in a study of CD8 T cells in ankylosing spondylitis. TCRdb re-analysed the 5' RACE reads in MiXCR, keeping a single row per CDR3 protein. The sample lists fewer than 400,000 distinct CDR3 sequences; 8% were seen once. Antigens of these TCRs are unknown. General study points: Typical of ankylosing spondylitis blood, it appeared, was a TCR beta motif of roughly eight highly homologous variants.

Sequencing was carried out using blood, either unsorted or a sorted T cell fraction (not recorded which). The source of these receptors is a male donor with ankylosing spondylitis.

This clonotype was detected many times. DNA for the CDR3: TGCAGCATAACCGGGACAGGGGTAGAGAATGAGCAGTTCTTC. The encoded protein is CSITGTGVENEQFF. The chain carries TRBV29-1 and TRBJ2-1; 10 positions match TRBD1. The CDR3 is 14 amino acids. Germline lookup yields CDR1 SQVTM and CDR2 ANQGSEA. J gave up 7 bases and V 8 bases, and 11 bases lay outside the gene matches.

The V gene is TRBV6-2 or TRBV6-3, the J gene TRBJ2-5; D perhaps matches TRBD1 (5 bases). CDR1 is MNHEY and CDR2 is SVGEGT in the germline V gene. The CDR3 totals 12 residues. The V gene lost 3 bases and the J gene lost 5 bases, with 7 bases spanning the gap. CDR3 in DNA: TGTGCCAGCAGTTATTGGGGCGAGACCCAGTACTTC. This codes for CASSYWGETQYF.

This chain connects TRBV5-1 to TRBJ2-1; 8 bases line up with TRBD2. Looked up from germline, CDR1 is SGHRS and CDR2 is YFSETQ. After removal of 3 bases from V and 2 bases from J, the junction contained 10 bases not matched to a gene. The CDR3 has 17 residues. The CDR3 loop is CASSSTQSGSPYNEQFF. In DNA form, the CDR3 reads TGCGCCAGCAGCTCCACCCAGAGCGGGAGTCCCTACAATGAGCAGTTCTTC.

The chain joins TRBV12-3 or TRBV12-4 to TRBJ2-1; D may match TRBD1 or TRBD2 (5 bases each). This CDR3 has 12 amino acids. Trimming removed 2 bases at V and 12 bases at J, with 11 bases between. CDR3 coding DNA: TGTGCCAGCAGTTTATGGGGCGAGGGGCAGTTCTTC. It codes for CASSLWGEGQFF.

A single count supports this clonotype. The chain combines TRBV9 with TRBJ2-1; D is undetermined. The germline V and J ends were trimmed by 3 bases and 8 bases, with 9 bases remaining between them. CDR3 length equals 12 residues. The germline gives CDR1 SGDLS, CDR2 YYNGEE. The CDR3 spells CASSGEPHEQFF. DNA for the CDR3: TGTGCCAGCAGCGGCGAGCCCCATGAGCAGTTCTTC.

The rearrangement uses TRBV20-1 and TRBJ2-7; tentatively, D is TRBD1 or TRBD2 (5 bases each). The CDR3 spans 16 residues. V was clipped by 0 bases and J by 0 bases, with 15 bases between them. CDR1 is DFQATT and CDR2 is SNEGSKA in the germline V gene (reference sequence). CDR3 sequence (DNA): TGCAGTGCTAGAGAGTATGGGACCGCTAGCTCCTACGAGCAGTACTTC. Translation: CSAREYGTASSYEQYF.